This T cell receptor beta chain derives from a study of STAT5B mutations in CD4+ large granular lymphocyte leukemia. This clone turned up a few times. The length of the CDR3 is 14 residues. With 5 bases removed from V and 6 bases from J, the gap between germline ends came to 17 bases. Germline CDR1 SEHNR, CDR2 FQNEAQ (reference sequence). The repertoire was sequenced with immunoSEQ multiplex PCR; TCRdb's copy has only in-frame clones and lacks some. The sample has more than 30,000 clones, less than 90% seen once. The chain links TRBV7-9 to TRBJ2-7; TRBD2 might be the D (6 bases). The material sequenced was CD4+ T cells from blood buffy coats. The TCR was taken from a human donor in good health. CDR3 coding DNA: TGTGCCAGCAGCCTTGGGCGGGGAAAGAGCGAGCAGTACTTC. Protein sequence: CASSLGRGKSEQYF.